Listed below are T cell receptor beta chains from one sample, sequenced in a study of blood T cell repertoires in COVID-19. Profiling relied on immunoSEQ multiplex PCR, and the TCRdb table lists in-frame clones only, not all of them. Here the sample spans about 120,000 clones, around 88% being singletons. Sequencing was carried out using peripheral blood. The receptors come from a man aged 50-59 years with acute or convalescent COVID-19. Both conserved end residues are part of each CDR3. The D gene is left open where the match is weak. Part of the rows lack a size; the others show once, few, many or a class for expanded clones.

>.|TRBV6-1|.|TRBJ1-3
CASSEFRTSGNTIYF
TGTGCCAGCAGTGAATTTCGGACATCTGGAAACACCATATATTTT
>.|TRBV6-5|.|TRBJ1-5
CASSRGQNDQPQHF
TGTGCCAGCAGCCGCGGACAGAACGATCAGCCCCAGCATTTT
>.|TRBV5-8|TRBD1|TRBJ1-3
CASSTTGKAYGNTIYF
TGTGCCAGCAGCACGACAGGGAAAGCATATGGAAACACCATATATTTT
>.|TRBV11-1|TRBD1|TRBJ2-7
CASSDRLLQGLNEQYF
TGTGCCAGCAGCGATCGATTGTTACAGGGGTTGAACGAGCAGTACTTC
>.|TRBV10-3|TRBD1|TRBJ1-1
CAISEPGQGASTEAFF
TGTGCCATCAGTGAACCCGGACAGGGGGCCTCTACTGAAGCTTTCTTT
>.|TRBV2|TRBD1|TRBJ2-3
CASSDLDRGDTDTQYF
TGTGCCAGCAGTGATCTAGACAGGGGGGACACAGATACGCAGTATTTT
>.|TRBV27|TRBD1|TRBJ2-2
CASYKSTGDRSGELFF
TGTGCCAGTTATAAATCTACAGGGGACAGGTCCGGGGAGCTGTTTTTT
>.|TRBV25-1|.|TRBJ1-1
CASTQAGWVSTEAFF
TGTGCCAGCACCCAAGCAGGCTGGGTATCCACTGAAGCTTTCTTT
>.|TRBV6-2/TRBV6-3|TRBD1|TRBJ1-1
CASTPQGAYTEAFF
TGTGCCAGCACCCCACAGGGGGCTTACACTGAAGCTTTCTTT
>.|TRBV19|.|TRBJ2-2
CASSMGTTGELFF
TGTGCCAGTAGTATGGGGACTACCGGGGAGCTGTTTTTT
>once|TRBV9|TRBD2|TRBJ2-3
CASSGRPEGTSGFNTQYF
TGTGCCAGCAGCGGTCGCCCGGAGGGGACTAGCGGTTTTAATACGCAGTATTTT
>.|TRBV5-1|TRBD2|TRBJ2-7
CASRPGGGGTSEQYF
TGCGCCAGCAGGCCTGGGGGCGGGGGGACCTCCGAGCAGTACTTC
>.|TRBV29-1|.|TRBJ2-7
CSVGAREKSYEQYF
TGCAGCGTGGGGGCTAGGGAGAAATCCTACGAGCAGTACTTC
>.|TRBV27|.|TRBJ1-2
CASSPRGSFYGYTF
TGTGCCAGCAGTCCCCGGGGGAGTTTCTATGGCTACACCTTC
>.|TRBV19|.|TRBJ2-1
CASSMYGGFYNEQFF
TGTGCCAGTAGTATGTATGGAGGGTTCTACAATGAGCAGTTCTTC
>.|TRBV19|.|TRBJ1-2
CASWRGGAQTSYGYTF
TGTGCCAGTTGGAGAGGCGGGGCTCAAACCTCCTATGGCTACACCTTC
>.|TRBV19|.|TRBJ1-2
CASTPGRVGSYGYTF
TGTGCCAGTACCCCGGGGAGGGTCGGGAGCTATGGCTACACCTTC
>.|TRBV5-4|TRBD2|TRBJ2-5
CASSKGLAGGGEETQYF
TGTGCCAGCAGTAAGGGACTAGCGGGAGGGGGGGAAGAGACCCAGTACTTC
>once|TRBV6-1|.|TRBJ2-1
CASSDLSTGEQFF
TGTGCCAGCAGTGACCTCTCTACGGGAGAGCAGTTCTTC
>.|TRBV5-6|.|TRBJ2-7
CASSGYEQYF
TGTGCCAGCTCAGGCTACGAGCAGTACTTC
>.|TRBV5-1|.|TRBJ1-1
CASSIPTGVNTEAFF
TGCGCCAGCAGCATACCGACAGGCGTAAACACTGAAGCTTTCTTT
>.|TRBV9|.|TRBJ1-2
CASRRNRDPYGYTF
TGTGCCAGCAGGCGAAACAGGGACCCCTATGGCTACACCTTC
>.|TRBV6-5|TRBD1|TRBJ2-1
CASSWTGGYNEQFF
TGTGCCAGCAGCTGGACAGGGGGTTACAATGAGCAGTTCTTC
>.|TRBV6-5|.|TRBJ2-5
CASSTQGLLRDQYF
TGTGCCAGCAGTACCCAGGGACTTCTTCGGGATCAGTACTTC
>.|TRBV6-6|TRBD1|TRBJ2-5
CATGTGTGRETQYF
TGTGCCACCGGCACCGGGACAGGGAGGGAGACCCAGTACTTC
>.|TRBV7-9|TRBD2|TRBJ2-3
CASRIAGEADTQYF
TGTGCCAGCAGGATAGCGGGGGAGGCAGATACGCAGTATTTT
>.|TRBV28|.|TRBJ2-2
CASRSRIGPGELFF
TGTGCCAGCAGGTCTCGGATTGGGCCCGGGGAGCTGTTTTTT
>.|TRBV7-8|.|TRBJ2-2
CASSLDQAGDTGELFF
TGTGCCAGCAGCTTAGATCAAGCGGGCGACACCGGGGAGCTGTTTTTT
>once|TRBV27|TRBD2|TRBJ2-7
CASSSLLAGGSDEQYF
TGTGCCAGCAGTTCATTACTAGCGGGAGGCTCTGACGAGCAGTACTTC
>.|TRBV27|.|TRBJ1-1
CASSPLTGPGDVYTEAFF
TGTGCCAGCAGTCCGTTGACAGGACCCGGAGACGTTTACACTGAAGCTTTCTTT
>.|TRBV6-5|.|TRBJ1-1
CASGSGTRTEAFF
TGTGCCAGCGGATCCGGGACACGGACTGAAGCTTTCTTT
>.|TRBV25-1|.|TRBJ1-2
CASSEGGVRGMSYGYTF
TGTGCCAGCAGTGAAGGGGGCGTGCGAGGGATGAGCTATGGCTACACCTTC
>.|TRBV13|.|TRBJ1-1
CASSLLLKETREAFF
TGTGCCAGCAGCCTACTTCTCAAGGAGACCCGTGAAGCTTTCTTT
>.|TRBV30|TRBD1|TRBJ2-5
CAWSEDRGVGTQYF
TGTGCCTGGAGTGAGGACAGGGGAGTGGGGACCCAGTACTTC
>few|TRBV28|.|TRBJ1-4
CASSQTTRINEKLFF
TGTGCCAGCAGTCAGACGACACGAATTAATGAAAAACTGTTTTTT
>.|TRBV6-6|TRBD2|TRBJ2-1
CASNLITSGNNEQFF
TGTGCCAGCAATCTCATTACTAGCGGCAACAATGAGCAGTTCTTC
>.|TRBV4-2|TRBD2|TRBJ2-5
CASSQGGLAGGAETQYF
TGTGCCAGCAGCCAAGGGGGTCTAGCGGGAGGAGCAGAGACCCAGTACTTC
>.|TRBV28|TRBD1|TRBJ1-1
CASSFPTGTGTTEAFF
TGTGCCAGCAGTTTCCCTACCGGGACAGGGACCACTGAAGCTTTCTTT
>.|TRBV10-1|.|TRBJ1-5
CASSESAVQPQHF
TGCGCCAGCAGTGAGTCGGCAGTCCAGCCCCAGCATTTT
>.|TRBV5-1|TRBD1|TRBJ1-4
CASSYEGTEEKLFF
TGCGCCAGCAGCTATGAGGGGACAGAGGAAAAACTGTTTTTT
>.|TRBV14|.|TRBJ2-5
CASSARLEGTQYF
TGTGCCAGTAGCGCACGACTAGAGGGGACCCAGTACTTC
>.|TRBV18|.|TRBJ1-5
CASSPPQNQPQHF
TGTGCCAGCTCACCACCCCAGAACCAGCCCCAGCATTTT
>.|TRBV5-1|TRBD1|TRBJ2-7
CASSLSPGTEVYEQYF
TGCGCCAGCAGCTTGTCCCCCGGGACAGAGGTGTACGAGCAGTACTTC
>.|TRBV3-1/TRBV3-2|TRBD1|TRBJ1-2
CASSRKQGARDYGYTF
TGTGCCAGCAGCCGTAAACAGGGGGCAAGGGACTATGGCTACACCTTC
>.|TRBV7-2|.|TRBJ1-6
CASSHYNSPLHF
TGTGCCAGCAGCCATTATAATTCACCCCTCCACTTT
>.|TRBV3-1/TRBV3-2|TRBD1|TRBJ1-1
CASSLQGAYTEAFF
TGTGCCAGCAGCTTACAGGGGGCTTACACTGAAGCTTTCTTT
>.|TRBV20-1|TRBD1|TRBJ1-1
CSALGQGAFF
TGCAGTGCTCTTGGACAGGGGGCTTTCTTT
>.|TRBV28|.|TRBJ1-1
CASLGAGARTEAFF
TGTGCCAGCTTAGGGGCGGGGGCACGGACTGAAGCTTTCTTT
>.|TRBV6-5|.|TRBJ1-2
CASSTKGEDGYTF
TGTGCCAGCAGTACCAAAGGAGAAGATGGCTACACCTTC
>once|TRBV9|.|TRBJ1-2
CASSAQGIYGYTF
TGTGCCAGCAGCGCCCAGGGCATTTATGGCTACACCTTC
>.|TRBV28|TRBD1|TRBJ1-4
CASSRPGQGVEKLFF
TGTGCCAGCAGTCGACCGGGACAGGGGGTTGAAAAACTGTTTTTT